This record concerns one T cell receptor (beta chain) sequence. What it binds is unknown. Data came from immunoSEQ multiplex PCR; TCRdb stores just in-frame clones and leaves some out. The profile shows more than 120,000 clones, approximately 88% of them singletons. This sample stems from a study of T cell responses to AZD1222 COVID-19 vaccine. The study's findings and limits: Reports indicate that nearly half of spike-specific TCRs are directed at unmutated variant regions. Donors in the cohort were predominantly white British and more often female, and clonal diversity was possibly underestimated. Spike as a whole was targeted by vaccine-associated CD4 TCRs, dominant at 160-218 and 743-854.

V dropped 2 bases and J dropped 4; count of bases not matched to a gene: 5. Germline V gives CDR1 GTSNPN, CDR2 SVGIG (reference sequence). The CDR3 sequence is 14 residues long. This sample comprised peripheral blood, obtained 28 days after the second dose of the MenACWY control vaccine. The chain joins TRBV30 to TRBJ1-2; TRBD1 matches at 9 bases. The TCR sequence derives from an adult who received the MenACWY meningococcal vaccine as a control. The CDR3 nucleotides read TGTGCCTGGAGTAGGACGACAGGGGGCTATGGCTACACCTTC. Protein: CAWSRTTGGYGYTF.